The clone carrying this TCR beta chain has a handful of counts. No antigen is known for it. V lost 1 base to trimming and J lost 0 bases, with 8 bases between them. Germline V CDR1 and CDR2: SGHDT, YYEEEE. CDR3 length equals 15 residues. The data were taken from a study of identical twins. Overall study results and limits: Zero-insertion analyses could be partly confounded by invariant MAIT and iNKT cells.

It was template switching that added a universal primer site, and there were unique molecular identifiers on the cDNA. Via MiXCR, TCRdb re-called the 5' RACE reads, giving one row per CDR3 protein. The sample holds just under 650,000 distinct CDR3 sequences, less than 9% seen once. These records were also assigned to another study, of yellow fever vaccine responses in identical twins. That work adds: The authors reported partly convergent, partly personalized vaccine responses in identical twins.

The sequence was collected from a woman under 30 in good health. This sequence joins TRBV5-6 and TRBJ1-5, with D tentatively TRBD1 (5 bases). Sequenced: PBMCs. This CDR3 reads CASSLIGASNQPQHF. CDR3 nucleotides: TGTGCCAGCAGCTTGATTGGGGCTAGCAATCAGCCCCAGCATTTT.